What follows is one T cell receptor (beta chain) and its context. The data stem from a study of blood T cells in healthy people across ages. Caucasian, healthy and from Russia, the donors were aged between about 6 and 100. This CDR3 comprises 12 residues. Germline V gives CDR1 LNHNV, CDR2 YYDKDF (reference sequence). Together with a sample-barcoded 5' primer, a J-beta primer mix was included in a second PCR lasting about 7 to 11 cycles. TCRdb recomputed calls from the 5' RACE reads with MiXCR, one row per CDR3 protein. This sample has approximately 790,000 distinct CDR3 sequences, with 55% to 65% found just once.

The origin of this receptor is a man aged 30 to 45 in good health. The specimen sequenced was blood. V gene TRBV15 combines with J gene TRBJ2-5; TRBD1 is a possible D gene (6 bases). The J call is uncertain, as TRBJ2-7 better fits the DNA end. Written as DNA, the CDR3 is TGTGCCACCAGCAGAGCAGGGGCCGAGCAGTACTTC. This gives the protein CATSRAGAEQYF.